This TCR beta chain was identified in a study of blood T cell repertoires in COVID-19. At the level of the study: COVID-19 samples from acute and convalescent phases originated in the United States, Italy and Spain. Nucleic acid was either cDNA or gDNA, and it came from T cells, B-cell-depleted T cells, or PBMCs.

The CDR3 sequence is 16 residues long. The germline V gene encodes CDR1 SGHRS and CDR2 YFSETQ. V gave up 3 bases and J gave up 3 bases, with 18 bases separating them. This clone showed up just once. Assignment of participants to cohorts was predicated upon participant-reported clinical history. Original analysis: Amplification from reference gene primers served as the basis for estimated nucleated cell counts. Method: immunoSEQ multiplex PCR; TCRdb's copy keeps in-frame clones and lacks some. The V and J calls and clone size were taken over from that table, and D and trimming were inferred from the DNA. This table has roughly 130,000 clones, over 80% appearing once.

The source is a woman between 25 and 40 years old who had recovered from COVID-19. The source material was PBMCs or T cells enriched from blood (not recorded which). The rearrangement links TRBV5-1 to TRBJ1-1, with D uncertain. The CDR3 reads CASSSRVGSMDTEAFF. In nucleotides, the CDR3 is TGCGCCAGCAGCTCGAGGGTAGGGAGTATGGACACTGAAGCTTTCTTT.